This TCR beta chain was documented in a study of T cell changes during pregnancy in multiple sclerosis. TCRdb's table, derived via immunoSEQ multiplex PCR, lists solely in-frame clones and lacks some. This sample has approximately 53,000 clones, with roughly 90% found just once. V dropped 5 bases and J dropped 3 bases, with 11 bases sitting between them. CDR3 length: 14 amino acids. Germline V lookup: CDR1 GTSNPN, CDR2 SVGIG (reference sequence). This chain connects TRBV30 to TRBJ2-6; D possibly corresponds to TRBD2 (6 bases). The sequenced sample was peripheral blood, obtained after pregnancy. The TCR originated in a female donor in good health, enrolled as a control in a pregnancy study. In DNA form, the CDR3 reads TGTGCCTGGTCTGAGACTAGTGGGGCCAACGTCCTGACTTTC. Translation: CAWSETSGANVLTF.